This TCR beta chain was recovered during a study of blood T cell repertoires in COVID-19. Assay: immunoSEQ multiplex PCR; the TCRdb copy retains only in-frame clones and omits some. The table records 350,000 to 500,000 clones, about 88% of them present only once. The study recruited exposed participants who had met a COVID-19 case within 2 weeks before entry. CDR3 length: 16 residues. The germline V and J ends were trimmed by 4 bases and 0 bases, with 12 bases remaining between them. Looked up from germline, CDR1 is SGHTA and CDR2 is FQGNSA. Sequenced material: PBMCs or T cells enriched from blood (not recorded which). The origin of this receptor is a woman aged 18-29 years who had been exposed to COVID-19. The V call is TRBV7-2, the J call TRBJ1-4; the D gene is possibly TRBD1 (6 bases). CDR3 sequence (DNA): TGTGCCAGCAGCTCGCCCACAGGGCCAACTAATGAAAAACTGTTTTTT. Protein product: CASSSPTGPTNEKLFF. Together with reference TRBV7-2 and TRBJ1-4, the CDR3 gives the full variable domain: GAGVSQSPSNKVTEKGKDVELRCDPISGHTALYWYRQSLGQGLEFLIYFQGNSAPDKSGLPSDRFSAERTGGSVSTLTIQRTQQEDSAVYLCASSSPTGPTNEKLFFGSGTQLSVL.